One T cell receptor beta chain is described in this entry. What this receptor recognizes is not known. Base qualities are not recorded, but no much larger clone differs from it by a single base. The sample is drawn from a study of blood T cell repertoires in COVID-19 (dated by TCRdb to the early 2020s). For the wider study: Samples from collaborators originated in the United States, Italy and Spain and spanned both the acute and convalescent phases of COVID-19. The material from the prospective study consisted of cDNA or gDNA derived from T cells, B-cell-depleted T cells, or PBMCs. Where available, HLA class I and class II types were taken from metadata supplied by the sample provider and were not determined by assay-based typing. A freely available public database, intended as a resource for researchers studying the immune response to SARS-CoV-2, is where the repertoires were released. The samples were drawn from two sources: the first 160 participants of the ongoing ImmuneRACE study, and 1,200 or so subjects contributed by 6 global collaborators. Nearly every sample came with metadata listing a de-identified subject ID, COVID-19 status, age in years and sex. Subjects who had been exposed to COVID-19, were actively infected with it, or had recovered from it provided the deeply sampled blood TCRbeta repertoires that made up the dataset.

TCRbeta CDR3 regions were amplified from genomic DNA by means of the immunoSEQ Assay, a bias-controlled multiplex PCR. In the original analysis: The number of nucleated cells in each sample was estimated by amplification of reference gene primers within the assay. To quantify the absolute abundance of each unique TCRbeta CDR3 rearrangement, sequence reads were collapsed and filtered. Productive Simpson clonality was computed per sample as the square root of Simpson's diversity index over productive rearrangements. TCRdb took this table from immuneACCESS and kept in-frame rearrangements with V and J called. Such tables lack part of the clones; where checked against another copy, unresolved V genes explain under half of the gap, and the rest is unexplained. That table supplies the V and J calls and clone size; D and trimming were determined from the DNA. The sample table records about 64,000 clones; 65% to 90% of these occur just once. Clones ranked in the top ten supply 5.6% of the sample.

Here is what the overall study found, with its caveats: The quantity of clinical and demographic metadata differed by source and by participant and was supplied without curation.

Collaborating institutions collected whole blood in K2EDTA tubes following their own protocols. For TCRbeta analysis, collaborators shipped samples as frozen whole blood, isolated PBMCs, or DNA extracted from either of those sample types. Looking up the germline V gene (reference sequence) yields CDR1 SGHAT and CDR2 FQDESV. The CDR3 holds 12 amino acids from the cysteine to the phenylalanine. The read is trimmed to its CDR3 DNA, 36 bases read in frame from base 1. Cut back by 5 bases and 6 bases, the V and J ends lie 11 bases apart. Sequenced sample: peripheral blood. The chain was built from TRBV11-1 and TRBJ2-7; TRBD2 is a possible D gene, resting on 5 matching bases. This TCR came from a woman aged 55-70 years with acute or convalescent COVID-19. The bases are TGTGCCAGCAGCCTCTTCGAGGGCGAGCAGTACTTC. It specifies CASSLFEGEQYF.